The entry below gives a single T cell receptor beta chain sequence along with its context. Germline CDR1 and CDR2: SEHNR and FQNEAQ (reference sequence). The CDR3 covers 15 residues. With V trimmed by 0 bases and J by 6 bases, 6 bases remained unmatched. In the original analysis: Estimated nucleated cell counts came from reference gene primer amplification. The method was immunoSEQ multiplex PCR; TCRdb's version includes in-frame clones alone and lacks a portion of them. V, J and clone size reflect that table, while D and trimming were determined from the DNA. In the table there are about 32,000 clones, about 90% of which are singletons. The entry originates in a study of blood T cell repertoires in COVID-19. At the level of the study: Some COVID-19 samples were acute and others convalescent; all came from the United States, Italy and Spain. Sample material is recorded as cDNA or gDNA derived from T cells, B-cell-depleted T cells, or PBMCs.

This sequence originates from a man between 65 and 85 years old with active or convalescent COVID-19. The J gene is TRBJ1-2, the V gene TRBV7-9, with 8 bases that match TRBD1. Source material: peripheral blood. CDR3 sequence reads: CASSLAEAGGHGYTF. The CDR3 nucleotides are TGTGCCAGCAGCTTAGCGGAAGCAGGGGGCCATGGCTACACCTTC.